Below, 21 T cell receptor beta chains from the same sample are listed, as sequenced in a study of shared clonotypes between healthy human individuals. Libraries were prepared by immunoSEQ multiplex PCR; TCRdb keeps only in-frame clonotypes and omits some of them. This repertoire shows 2.3 million or so clones, approximately 95% found once; its top ten account for about 0.41%. The specimen was naive CD4+ T cells from PBMCs. Described subset: CD45RA+ positively selected. These receptors were taken from a man between 18 and 35 years old in good health. Some clones in this sample may be carry-over from other donors' samples.

V is TRBV4-2 and J is TRBJ2-5; 14 bases agree with TRBD2. CDR1 is LGHNA, CDR2 YNFKEQ, per germline. With 4 bases clipped from V and 2 bases from J, the junction kept 21 bases outside the gene matches. This CDR3 comprises 22 residues. CDR3 in amino acids: CASSRTKTSGRAGVVLQETQYF. CDR3 sequence (DNA): TGTGCCAGCAGCCGCACCAAGACTAGCGGGAGGGCCGGGGTTGTCCTTCAAGAGACCCAGTACTTC.

The chain recombines TRBV19 with TRBJ1-3; TRBD1 matches at 10 bases. Germline V lookup: CDR1 LNHDA, CDR2 SQIVND (reference sequence). The V gene end was trimmed by 3 bases and the J gene end by 1 base; junction bases not matched to a gene: 15. CDR3 length equals 20 residues. CDR3 in amino acids: CASSISAAGRTGGSGNTIYF. The CDR3 coding sequence is TGTGCCAGTAGTATTAGTGCCGCGGGACGGACAGGGGGTTCTGGAAACACCATATATTTT.

The sample holds one count of this clone. This chain links TRBV7-9 with TRBJ1-5; the D is unclear. The CDR3 is made up of 14 amino acids. Between the trimmed V and J ends, which lost 5 bases and 6 bases, there was a span of 14 bases. Germline CDR1 SEHNR, CDR2 FQNEAQ (reference sequence). The CDR3 here is CASSKQTGGQPQHF. DNA for the CDR3: TGTGCCAGCAGCAAGCAAACGGGAGGTCAGCCCCAGCATTTT.

The rearrangement joins TRBV2 to TRBJ2-3; TRBD1 is a possible D gene (5 bases). The CDR3 length is 16 residues. Looked up from germline, CDR1 is SNHLY and CDR2 is FYNNEI. Trimming stripped 1 base from V and 5 bases from J, with 16 bases between. CDR3 nucleotides: TGTGCCAGCAGTGAAGGAGGCCAGGGCGGAGTAGATACGCAGTATTTT. This translates into CASSEGGQGGVDTQYF. Combining the CDR3 with reference TRBV2 and TRBJ2-3 gives the whole variable domain EPEVTQTPSHQVTQMGQEVILRCVPISNHLYFYWYRQILGQKVEFLVSFYNNEISEKSEIFDDQFSVERPDGSNFTLKIRSTKLEDSAMYFCASSEGGQGGVDTQYFGPGTRLTVL.

The V and J genes are TRBV2 and TRBJ1-5; TRBD1 is a possible D gene (5 bases). The CDR3 loop spans 14 amino acids. V gave up 2 bases and J gave up 5 bases, with 10 bases separating them. The germline V gene has CDR1 SNHLY and CDR2 FYNNEI. CDR3 in amino acids: CASSERSGDQPQHF. The CDR3 region has the DNA TGTGCCAGCAGTGAAAGATCGGGGGATCAGCCCCAGCATTTT.

This chain links TRBV28 with TRBJ1-2, with a tentative D call TRBD1 (5 bases). The CDR3 runs to 16 residues. Trimming pared 7 bases from V and 2 bases from J, leaving 20 bases between. Per the germline V gene, CDR1 is MDHEN and CDR2 is SYDVKM. The CDR3 region is CASTSPRGSENYGYTF. The CDR3 nucleotides read TGTGCCAGCACCTCCCCTAGGGGTTCAGAGAACTATGGCTACACCTTC.

The chain has TRBV6-1 and TRBJ1-4, with 7 bases aligning to TRBD1. J was trimmed by 8 bases and V by 6 bases; bases with no gene match: 12. Per germline, CDR1 MNHNS and CDR2 SASEGT. The CDR3 has 15 amino acids. The CDR3 region is CASRDRTRSDEKLFF. CDR3 DNA: TGTGCCAGCAGGGACAGGACACGGTCGGACGAAAAACTGTTTTTT.

V gene TRBV19 combines with J gene TRBJ2-1; TRBD2 agrees at 8 bases. Germline V gene data show CDR1 as LNHDA and CDR2 as SQIVND (reference sequence). The ends lost 3 bases at V and 8 bases at J; junction bases unmatched: 9. This CDR3 comprises 15 residues. CDR3 protein: CASSITGTSIDEQFF. CDR3 nucleotides: TGTGCCAGTAGTATCACCGGGACTAGTATTGATGAGCAGTTCTTC. Using reference TRBV19 and TRBJ2-1 for the parts outside the CDR3, the full variable domain is DGGITQSPKYLFRKEGQNVTLSCEQNLNHDAMYWYRQDPGQGLRLIYYSQIVNDFQKGDIAEGYSVSREKKESFPLTVTSAQKNPTAFYLCASSITGTSIDEQFFGPGTRLTVL.

The chain uses TRBV11-1 and TRBJ1-1; D is possibly TRBD1 (6 bases). From germline, CDR1 is SGHAT and CDR2 FQDESV (reference sequence). The ends were cut back, 2 bases at V and 1 base at J, with 14 bases in the middle. The CDR3 has 16 residues. CDR3 amino acids: CASSLYLGHGNTEAFF. The CDR3 DNA reads as TGTGCCAGCAGCTTATATCTGGGACACGGGAACACTGAAGCTTTCTTT.

The chain recombines TRBV2 with TRBJ2-4; D gene uncertain. The germline V gene encodes CDR1 SNHLY and CDR2 FYNNEI. This CDR3 is 15 amino acids long. The V end was cut by 1 base, the J end by 0 bases, with 7 bases between. The CDR3 region is CASSEEVLAKNIQYF. The CDR3 DNA follows: TGTGCCAGCAGTGAAGAAGTCTTAGCCAAAAACATTCAGTACTTC.

The chain has TRBV6-6 and TRBJ1-4, with a weak D call TRBD1 (5 bases). The CDR3 sequence is 15 residues long. V lost 6 bases and J 4 bases, leaving 15 bases between the germline ends. CDR1 and CDR2 from the germline V gene are MNHNY and SVGAGI (reference sequence). The DNA for the CDR3 is TGTGCCAGCAGACCTACCGGGGCAGTTAATGAAAAACTGTTTTTT. Translation: CASRPTGAVNEKLFF.

The genes are TRBV4-1 and TRBJ2-7; D is unclear. The germline CDR1 and CDR2 sequences are MGHRA and YSYEKL. This CDR3 has 15 residues. Trimming removed 1 base at V and 7 bases at J, with 17 bases between. The CDR3 loop reads CASSQGQIQLREQYF. In DNA form, the CDR3 reads TGCGCCAGCAGCCAAGGCCAGATCCAACTACGAGAGCAGTACTTC.

About this clone itself: Other DNA sequences from this sample encode an identical CDR3 as well. The chain joins TRBV29-1 to TRBJ2-2; D is unresolved. Germline V gene sequence: CDR1 SQVTM, CDR2 ANQGSEA. The V gene lost 3 bases and the J gene lost 4 bases, with 6 bases spanning the gap. The CDR3 contains 12 residues. The CDR3 sequence: CSVDGSTGELFF. The CDR3 nucleotides read TGCAGCGTTGACGGTTCCACCGGGGAGCTGTTTTTT.

As regards this clone: Within the sample, other DNA sequences also encode this same CDR3. The V gene is TRBV7-3, the J gene TRBJ2-3; the D is unclear. Trimming removed 5 bases at V and 3 bases at J, with 9 bases between. The CDR3 covers 13 residues. From germline, CDR1 is SGHTA and CDR2 FQGTGA. DNA for the CDR3: TGTGCCAGCAGCCTCGGTGGGACAGATACGCAGTATTTT. It encodes CASSLGGTDTQYF.

This clone was observed once. This chain joins TRBV19 and TRBJ2-7, with D unclear. The CDR3 covers 13 residues. Germline CDR1 and CDR2: LNHDA and SQIVND (reference sequence). Trimming removed 5 bases from V and 3 bases from J, with 11 bases in between. The CDR3 bases are TGTGCCAGTAGTTACACAGTCGGCTACGAGCAGTACTTC. Translation gives CASSYTVGYEQYF.

J is TRBJ1-1 and V is TRBV2; 7 nucleotides match TRBD1. V lost 6 bases to trimming and J lost 10 bases; unmatched junction nucleotides: 11. The V gene's germline CDR1 is SNHLY and CDR2 FYNNEI. The CDR3 totals 13 residues. The CDR3 bases are TGTGCCAGCAGGCGCTCTAGGGGGCTGGTAGCTTTCTTT. This codes for CASRRSRGLVAFF.

The chain has TRBV5-6 and TRBJ2-7; D gene ambiguous. Deletions cut 4 bases from V and 5 bases from J, with 13 bases between. The CDR3 is 13 amino acids. CDR1 and CDR2 (germline): SGHDT, YYEEEE. CDR3 sequence (DNA): TGTGCCAGCAGCCCATACAAGGTGCACGAGCAGTACTTC. Protein: CASSPYKVHEQYF.

V is TRBV7-2 and J is TRBJ2-5; the match to TRBD1 covers 9 bases. Germline trimming cut 4 bases from V and 4 bases from J; bases unmatched to any gene: 4. In germline, CDR1 is SGHTA, CDR2 FQGNSA. There are 14 residues in the CDR3. CDR3 residues: CASSSGTGRETQYF. Here the CDR3 DNA reads TGTGCCAGCAGCTCTGGGACAGGGAGAGAGACCCAGTACTTC.

The chain recombines TRBV7-9 with TRBJ2-4; 7 bases line up with TRBD2. Trimming cost V 2 bases and J 2 bases; bases outside gene matches: 6. This CDR3 contains 16 residues. Per the germline V gene, CDR1 is SEHNR and CDR2 is FQNEAQ (reference sequence). The CDR3 spells CASSLWTSRSKNIQYF. In DNA form, the CDR3 reads TGTGCCAGCAGCTTATGGACTAGTCGCTCCAAAAACATTCAGTACTTC.

The V call is TRBV28, the J call TRBJ2-1, with 8 bases aligning to TRBD1. J gave up 4 bases and V 6 bases, and 5 bases lay outside the gene matches. This CDR3 is built from 14 residues. Germline V lookup: CDR1 MDHEN, CDR2 SYDVKM. The CDR3 DNA follows: TGTGCCAGCAGCCCCTACAGGGGGTACAATGAGCAGTTCTTC. Its protein is CASSPYRGYNEQFF.

The V gene is TRBV28, the J gene TRBJ2-7; 7 bases align to TRBD1. CDR3 length equals 16 residues. Trimming removed 11 bases from V and 1 base from J; junction bases left unmatched: 17. CDR1 is MDHEN, CDR2 SYDVKM, per germline. The CDR3 nucleotides read TGTGCCGGGCACCTACAGGGGCCGCCAGGGTCCTACGAGCAGTACTTC. It specifies CAGHLQGPPGSYEQYF.